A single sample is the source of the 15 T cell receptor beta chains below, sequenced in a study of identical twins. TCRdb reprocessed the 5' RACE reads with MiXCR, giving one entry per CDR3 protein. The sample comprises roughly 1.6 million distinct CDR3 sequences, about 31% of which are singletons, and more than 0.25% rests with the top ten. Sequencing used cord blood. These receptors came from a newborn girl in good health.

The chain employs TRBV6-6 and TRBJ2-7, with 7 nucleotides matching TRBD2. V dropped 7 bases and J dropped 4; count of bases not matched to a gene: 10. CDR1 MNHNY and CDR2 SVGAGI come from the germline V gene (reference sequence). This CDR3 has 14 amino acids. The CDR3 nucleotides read TGTGCCAGCAAAGTGGGCGGGAGTGGGTACGAGCAGTACTTC. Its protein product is CASKVGGSGYEQYF.

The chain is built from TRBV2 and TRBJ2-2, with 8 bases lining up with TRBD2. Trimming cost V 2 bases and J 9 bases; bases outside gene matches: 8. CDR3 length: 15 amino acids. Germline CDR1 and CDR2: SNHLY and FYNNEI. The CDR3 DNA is TGTGCCAGCAGTGAACGTAGCGGGGTCGTCCGGGAGCTGTTTTTT. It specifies CASSERSGVVRELFF.

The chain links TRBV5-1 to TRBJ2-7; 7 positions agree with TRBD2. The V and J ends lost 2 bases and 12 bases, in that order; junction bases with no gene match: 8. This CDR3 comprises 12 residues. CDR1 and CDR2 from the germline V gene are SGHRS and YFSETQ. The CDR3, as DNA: TGCGCCAGCAGCTTAGGGACTACCCGGCGGTACTTC. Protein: CASSLGTTRRYF.

The CDR3 nucleotides read TGCAGTGCTAGTAGGACAGGGAATGCCCAAGAGACCCAGTACTTC. Residues: CSASRTGNAQETQYF. The V call is TRBV20-1, the J call TRBJ2-5; 8 bases map to TRBD1. Trimming at V came to 3 bases and at J to 1 base, leaving 7 bases not matched to a gene. Germline assignment: CDR1 DFQATT and CDR2 SNEGSKA (reference sequence). CDR3 length: 15 amino acids.

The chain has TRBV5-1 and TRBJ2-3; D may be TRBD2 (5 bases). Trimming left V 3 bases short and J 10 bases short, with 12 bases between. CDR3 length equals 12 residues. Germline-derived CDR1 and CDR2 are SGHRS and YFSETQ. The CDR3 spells CASSSTRLAQYF. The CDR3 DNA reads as TGCGCCAGCAGCTCCACTAGATTGGCGCAGTATTTT.

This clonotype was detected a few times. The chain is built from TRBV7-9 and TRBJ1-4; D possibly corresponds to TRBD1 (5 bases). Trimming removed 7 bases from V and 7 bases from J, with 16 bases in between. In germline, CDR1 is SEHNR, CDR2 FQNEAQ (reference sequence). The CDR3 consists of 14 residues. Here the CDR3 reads CASTPTVRGEKLFF. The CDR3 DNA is TGTGCCAGCACCCCGACAGTTCGGGGTGAAAAACTGTTTTTT.

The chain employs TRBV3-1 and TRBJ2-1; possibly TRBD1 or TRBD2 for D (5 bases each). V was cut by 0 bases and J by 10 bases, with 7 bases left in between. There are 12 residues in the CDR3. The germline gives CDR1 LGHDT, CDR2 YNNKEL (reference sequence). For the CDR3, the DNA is TGTGCCAGCAGCCAAGAGTGGGACGAGCAGTTCTTC. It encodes CASSQEWDEQFF.

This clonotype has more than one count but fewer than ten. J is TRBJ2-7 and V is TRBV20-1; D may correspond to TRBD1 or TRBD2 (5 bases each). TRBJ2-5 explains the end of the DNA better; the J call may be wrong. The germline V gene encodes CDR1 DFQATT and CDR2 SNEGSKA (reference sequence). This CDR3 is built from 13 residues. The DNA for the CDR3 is TGCAGTGCTCCTGAACTAGGGGCAGAGACCCAGTACTTC. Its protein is CSAPELGAETQYF.

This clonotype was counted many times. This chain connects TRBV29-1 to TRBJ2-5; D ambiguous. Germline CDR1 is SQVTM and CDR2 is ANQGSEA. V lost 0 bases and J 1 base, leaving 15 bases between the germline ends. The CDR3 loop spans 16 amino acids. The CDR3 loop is CSVEDQSSAGQETQYF. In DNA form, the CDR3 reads TGCAGCGTTGAAGATCAGAGTTCGGCAGGCCAAGAGACCCAGTACTTC.

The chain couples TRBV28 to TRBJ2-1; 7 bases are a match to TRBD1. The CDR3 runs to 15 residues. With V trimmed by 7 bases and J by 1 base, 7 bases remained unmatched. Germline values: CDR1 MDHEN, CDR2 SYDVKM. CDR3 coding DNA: TGTGCCAGCACCCCCTACAGGGGATCCTACAATGAGCAGTTCTTC. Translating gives CASTPYRGSYNEQFF.

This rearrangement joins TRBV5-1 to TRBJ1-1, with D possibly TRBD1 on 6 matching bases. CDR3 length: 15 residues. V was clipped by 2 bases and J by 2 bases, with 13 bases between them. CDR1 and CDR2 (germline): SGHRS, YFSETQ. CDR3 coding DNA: TGCGCCAGCAGCTTCAACGACAGGACAAACACTGAAGCTTTCTTT. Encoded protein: CASSFNDRTNTEAFF.

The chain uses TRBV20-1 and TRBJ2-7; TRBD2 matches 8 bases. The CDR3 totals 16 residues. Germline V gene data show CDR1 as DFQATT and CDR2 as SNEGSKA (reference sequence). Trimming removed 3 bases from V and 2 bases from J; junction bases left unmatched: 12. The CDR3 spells CSARITSGRRPYEQYF. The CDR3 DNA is TGCAGTGCTAGGATAACTAGCGGTCGACGACCCTACGAGCAGTACTTC.

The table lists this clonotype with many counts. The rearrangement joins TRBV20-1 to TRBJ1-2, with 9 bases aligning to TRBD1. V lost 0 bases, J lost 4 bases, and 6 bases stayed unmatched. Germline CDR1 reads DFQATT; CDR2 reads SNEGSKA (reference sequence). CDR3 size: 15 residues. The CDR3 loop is CSARERDRVGYGYTF. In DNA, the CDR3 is TGCAGTGCTAGAGAACGGGACAGGGTTGGCTATGGCTACACCTTC.

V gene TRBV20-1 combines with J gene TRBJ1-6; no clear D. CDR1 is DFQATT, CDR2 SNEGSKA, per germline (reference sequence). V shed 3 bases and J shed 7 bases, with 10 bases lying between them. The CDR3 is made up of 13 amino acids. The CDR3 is CSASPCTNSPLHF. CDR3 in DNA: TGCAGTGCTAGCCCTTGCACGAATTCACCCCTCCACTTT.

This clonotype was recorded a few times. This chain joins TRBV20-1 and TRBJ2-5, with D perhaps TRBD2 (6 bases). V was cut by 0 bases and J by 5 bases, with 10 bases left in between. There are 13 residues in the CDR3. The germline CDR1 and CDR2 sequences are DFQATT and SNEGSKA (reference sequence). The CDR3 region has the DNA TGCAGTGCTAGAGAGTGGGGAGGTGAGACCCAGTACTTC. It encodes CSAREWGGETQYF.